A selection of T cell receptor beta chains follows, all from one sample in a study of CD8 T cells in Susac syndrome. TCRdb re-called the immunoSEQ multiplex PCR reads through MiXCR, storing one row per CDR3 protein. The sample lists about 140,000 distinct CDR3 sequences; 94% were seen once. What was sequenced was CD8+ T cells from PBMCs. The receptors were sampled from a human donor in good health. CDR3s include the opening cysteine and the closing phenylalanine or tryptophan. Fields, in order: J gene, V gene, CDR3 length, CDR3 protein.

TRBJ2-7 | TRBV3-1 | 15 | CASSQEAELAYEQYF
TRBJ2-2 | TRBV20-1 | 14 | CSADGTGNTGELFF
TRBJ2-4 | TRBV13 | 14 | CASSLRRNGNIQYF
TRBJ2-7 | TRBV5-6 | 15 | CASSFRLAGIYEQYF
TRBJ2-7 | TRBV3-1 | 15 | CASSGTGTGEYEQYF
TRBJ2-2 | TRBV7-9 | 14 | CASSHRDLTGELFF
TRBJ2-7 | TRBV27 | 15 | CASRSGTSEAYEQYF
TRBJ2-1 | TRBV11-2 | 12 | CASSLGSNEQFF
TRBJ1-2 | TRBV19 | 16 | CASSLGTGTANYGYTF
TRBJ2-7 | TRBV4-2 | 14 | CASSPQGQGSEQYF
TRBJ2-1 | TRBV12-3/TRBV12-4 | 14 | CASSPWDRENEQFF
TRBJ1-1 | TRBV15 | 13 | CATSGNRNTEAFF
TRBJ2-3 | TRBV20-1 | 13 | CSARLEGRDTQYF
TRBJ1-5 | TRBV30 | 15 | CAWSVGTLSNQPQHF
TRBJ2-7 | TRBV4-3 | 14 | CASSQDRDWYEQYF
TRBJ2-7 | TRBV9 | 17 | CASSVEALGTGTYEQYF